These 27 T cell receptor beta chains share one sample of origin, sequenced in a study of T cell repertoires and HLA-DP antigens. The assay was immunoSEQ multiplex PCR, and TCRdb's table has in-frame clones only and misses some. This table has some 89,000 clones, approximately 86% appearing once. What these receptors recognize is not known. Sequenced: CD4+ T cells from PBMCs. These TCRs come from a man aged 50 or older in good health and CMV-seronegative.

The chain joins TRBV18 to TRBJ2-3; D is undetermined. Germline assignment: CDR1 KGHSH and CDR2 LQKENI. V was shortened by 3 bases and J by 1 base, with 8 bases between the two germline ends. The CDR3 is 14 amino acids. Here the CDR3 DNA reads TGTGCCAGCTCACCCCCCCGGGGCACAGATACGCAGTATTTT. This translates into CASSPPRGTDTQYF.

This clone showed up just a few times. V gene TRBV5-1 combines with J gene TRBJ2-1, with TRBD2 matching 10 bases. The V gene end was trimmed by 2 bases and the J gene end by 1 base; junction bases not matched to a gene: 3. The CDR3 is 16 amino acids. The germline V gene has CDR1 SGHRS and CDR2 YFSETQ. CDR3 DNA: TGCGCCAGCAGCTTTCTAGCGGGAGTTTCCTACAATGAGCAGTTCTTC. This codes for CASSFLAGVSYNEQFF.

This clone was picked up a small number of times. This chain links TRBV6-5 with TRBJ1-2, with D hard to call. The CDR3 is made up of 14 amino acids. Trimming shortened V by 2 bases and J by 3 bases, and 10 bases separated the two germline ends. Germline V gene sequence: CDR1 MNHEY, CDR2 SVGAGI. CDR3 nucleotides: TGTGCCAGCAGTTACACGACGGAACACTATGGCTACACCTTC. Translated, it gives CASSYTTEHYGYTF.

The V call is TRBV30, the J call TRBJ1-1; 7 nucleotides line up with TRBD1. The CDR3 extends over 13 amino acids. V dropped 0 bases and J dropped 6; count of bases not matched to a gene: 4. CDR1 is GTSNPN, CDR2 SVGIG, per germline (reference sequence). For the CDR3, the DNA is TGTGCCTGGAGTGTAGGACAGGCGGCTGAAGCTTTCTTT. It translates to CAWSVGQAAEAFF.

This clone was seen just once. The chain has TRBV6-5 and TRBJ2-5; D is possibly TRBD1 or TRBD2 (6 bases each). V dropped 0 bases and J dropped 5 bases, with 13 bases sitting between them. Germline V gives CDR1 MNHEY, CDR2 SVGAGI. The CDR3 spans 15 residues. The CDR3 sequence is CASSYSGGWEETQYF. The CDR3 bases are TGTGCCAGCAGTTACTCGGGGGGCTGGGAGGAGACCCAGTACTTC.

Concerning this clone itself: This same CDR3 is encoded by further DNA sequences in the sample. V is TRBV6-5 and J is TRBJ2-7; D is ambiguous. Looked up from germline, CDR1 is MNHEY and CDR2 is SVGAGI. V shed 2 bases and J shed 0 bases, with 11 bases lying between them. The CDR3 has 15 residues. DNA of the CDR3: TGTGCCAGCAGTTACCAGCGCCAGAGCTCCTACGAGCAGTACTTC. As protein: CASSYQRQSSYEQYF.

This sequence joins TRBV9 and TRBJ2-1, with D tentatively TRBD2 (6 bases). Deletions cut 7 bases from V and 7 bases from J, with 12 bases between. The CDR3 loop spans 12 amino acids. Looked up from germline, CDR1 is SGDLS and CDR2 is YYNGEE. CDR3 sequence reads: CASGPRENEQFF. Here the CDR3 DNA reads TGTGCCAGCGGTCCGCGGGAAAATGAGCAGTTCTTC.

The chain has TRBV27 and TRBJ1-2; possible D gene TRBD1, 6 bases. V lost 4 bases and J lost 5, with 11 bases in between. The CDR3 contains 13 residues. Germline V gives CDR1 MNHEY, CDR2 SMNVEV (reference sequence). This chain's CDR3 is CASSSTGVYGYTF. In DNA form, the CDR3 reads TGTGCCAGCAGTTCGACAGGTGTTTATGGCTACACCTTC.

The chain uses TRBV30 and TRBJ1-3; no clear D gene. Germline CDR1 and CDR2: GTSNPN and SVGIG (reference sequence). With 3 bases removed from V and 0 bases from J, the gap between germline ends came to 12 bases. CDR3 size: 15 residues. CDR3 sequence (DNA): TGTGCCTGGAGGTCTCAGGCTAGCTCTGGAAACACCATATATTTT. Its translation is CAWRSQASSGNTIYF.

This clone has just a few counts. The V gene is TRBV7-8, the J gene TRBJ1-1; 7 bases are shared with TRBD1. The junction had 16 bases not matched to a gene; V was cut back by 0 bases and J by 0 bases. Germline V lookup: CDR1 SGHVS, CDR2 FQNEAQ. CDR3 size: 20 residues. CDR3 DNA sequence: TGTGCCAGCAGCTTAGCTCGATCTTGGGACAGAAAACAGATGAACACTGAAGCTTTCTTT. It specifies CASSLARSWDRKQMNTEAFF.

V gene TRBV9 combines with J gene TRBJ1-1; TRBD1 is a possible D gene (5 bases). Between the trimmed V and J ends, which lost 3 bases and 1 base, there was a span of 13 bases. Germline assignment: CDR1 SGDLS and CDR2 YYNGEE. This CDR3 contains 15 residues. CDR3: CASSAGSGGNTEAFF. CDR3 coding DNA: TGTGCCAGCAGCGCCGGGTCGGGGGGGAACACTGAAGCTTTCTTT.

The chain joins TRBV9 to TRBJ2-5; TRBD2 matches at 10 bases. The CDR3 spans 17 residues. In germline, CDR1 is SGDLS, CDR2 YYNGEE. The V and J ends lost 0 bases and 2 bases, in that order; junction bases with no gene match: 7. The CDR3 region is CASSVVPSGGGQETQYF. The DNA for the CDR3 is TGTGCCAGCAGCGTAGTCCCTAGCGGGGGCGGACAAGAGACCCAGTACTTC.

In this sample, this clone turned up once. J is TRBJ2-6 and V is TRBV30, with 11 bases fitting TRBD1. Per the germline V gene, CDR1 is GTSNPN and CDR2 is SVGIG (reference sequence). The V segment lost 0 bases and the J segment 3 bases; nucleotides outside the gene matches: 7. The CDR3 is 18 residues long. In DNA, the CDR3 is TGTGCCTGGAGTGTACGTCGGACAGGGGGCAGTGGGGCCAACGTCCTGACTTTC. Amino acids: CAWSVRRTGGSGANVLTF.

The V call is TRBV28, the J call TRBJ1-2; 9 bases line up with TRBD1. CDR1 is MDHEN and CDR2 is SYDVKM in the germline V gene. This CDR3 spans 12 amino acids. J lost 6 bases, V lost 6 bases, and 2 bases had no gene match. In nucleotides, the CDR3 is TGTGCCAGCAGGCGGACAGGGGATGGCTACACCTTC. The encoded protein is CASRRTGDGYTF.

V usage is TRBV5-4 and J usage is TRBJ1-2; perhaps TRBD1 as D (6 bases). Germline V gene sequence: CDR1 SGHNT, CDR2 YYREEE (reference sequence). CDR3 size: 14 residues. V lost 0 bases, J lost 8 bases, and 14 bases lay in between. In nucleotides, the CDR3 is TGTGCCAGCAGCTTGGAAACGGGGGCGGGGGGCTACACCTTC. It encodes CASSLETGAGGYTF.

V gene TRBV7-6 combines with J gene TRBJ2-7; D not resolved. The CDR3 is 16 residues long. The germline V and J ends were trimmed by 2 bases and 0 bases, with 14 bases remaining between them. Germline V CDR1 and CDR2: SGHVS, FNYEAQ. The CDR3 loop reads CASSLTGYTSSYEQYF. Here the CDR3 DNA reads TGTGCCAGCAGCTTAACGGGTTACACAAGCTCCTACGAGCAGTACTTC.

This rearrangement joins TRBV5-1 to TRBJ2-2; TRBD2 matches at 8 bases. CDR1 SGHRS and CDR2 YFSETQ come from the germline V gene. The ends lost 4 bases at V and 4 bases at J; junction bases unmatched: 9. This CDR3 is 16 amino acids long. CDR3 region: CASSGQRGSSTGELFF. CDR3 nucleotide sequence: TGCGCCAGCAGCGGGCAGCGGGGGTCGAGCACCGGGGAGCTGTTTTTT.

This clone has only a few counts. The CDR3 spells CASSRDSNQPQHF. CDR3 bases: TGTGCCAGCAGTCGGGATAGCAATCAGCCCCAGCATTTT. The chain recombines TRBV2 with TRBJ1-5; no definite D call. Trimming took 5 bases from V and 0 from J, leaving 5 bases between them. The CDR3 has 13 residues. The V gene's germline CDR1 is SNHLY and CDR2 FYNNEI.

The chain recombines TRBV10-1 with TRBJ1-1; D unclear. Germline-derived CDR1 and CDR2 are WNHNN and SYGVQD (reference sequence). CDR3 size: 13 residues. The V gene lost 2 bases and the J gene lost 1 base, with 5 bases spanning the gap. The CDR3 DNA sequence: TGCGCCAGCAGTGAGAACAGGAACACTGAAGCTTTCTTT. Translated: CASSENRNTEAFF.

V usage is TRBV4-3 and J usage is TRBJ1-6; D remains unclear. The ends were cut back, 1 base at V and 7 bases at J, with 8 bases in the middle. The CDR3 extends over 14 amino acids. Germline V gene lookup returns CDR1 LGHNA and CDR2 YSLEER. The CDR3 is CASSQAYQNSPLHF. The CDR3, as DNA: TGCGCCAGCAGCCAAGCGTATCAAAATTCACCCCTCCACTTT.

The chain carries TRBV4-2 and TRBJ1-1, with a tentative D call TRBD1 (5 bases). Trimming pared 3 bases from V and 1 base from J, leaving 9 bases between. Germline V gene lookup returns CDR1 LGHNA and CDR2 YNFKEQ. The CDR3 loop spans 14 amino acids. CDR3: CASSQAGRNTEAFF. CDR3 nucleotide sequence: TGTGCCAGCAGCCAGGCAGGGAGGAACACTGAAGCTTTCTTT.

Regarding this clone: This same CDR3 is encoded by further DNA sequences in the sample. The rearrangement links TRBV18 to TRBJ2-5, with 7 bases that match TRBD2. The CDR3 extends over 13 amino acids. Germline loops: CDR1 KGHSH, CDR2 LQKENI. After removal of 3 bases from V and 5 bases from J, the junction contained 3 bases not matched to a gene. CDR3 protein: CASSPQGGETQYF. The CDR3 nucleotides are TGTGCCAGCTCACCGCAGGGAGGGGAGACCCAGTACTTC.

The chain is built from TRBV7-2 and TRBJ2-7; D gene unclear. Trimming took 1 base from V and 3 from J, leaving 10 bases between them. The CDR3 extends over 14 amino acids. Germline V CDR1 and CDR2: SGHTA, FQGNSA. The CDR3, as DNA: TGTGCCAGCAGCTTAGAGGGTCAGATCTACGAGCAGTACTTC. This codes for CASSLEGQIYEQYF.

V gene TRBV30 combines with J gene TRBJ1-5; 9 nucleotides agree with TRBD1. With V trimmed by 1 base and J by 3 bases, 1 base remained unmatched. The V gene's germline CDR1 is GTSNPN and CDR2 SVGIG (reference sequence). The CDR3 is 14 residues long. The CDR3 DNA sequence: TGTGCCTGGAGTGGGACAGGGGACAATCAGCCCCAGCATTTT. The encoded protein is CAWSGTGDNQPQHF.

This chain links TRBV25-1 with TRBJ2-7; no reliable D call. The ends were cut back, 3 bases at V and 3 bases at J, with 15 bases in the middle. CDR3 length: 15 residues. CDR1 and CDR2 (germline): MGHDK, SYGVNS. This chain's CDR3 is CASSDPAGRIYEQYF. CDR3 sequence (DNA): TGTGCCAGCAGTGACCCCGCAGGACGGATCTACGAGCAGTACTTC.

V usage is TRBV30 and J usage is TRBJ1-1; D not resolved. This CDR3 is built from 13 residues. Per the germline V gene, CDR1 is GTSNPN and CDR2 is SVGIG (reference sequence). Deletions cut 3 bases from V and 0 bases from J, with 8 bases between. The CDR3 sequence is CAWRWGMNTEAFF. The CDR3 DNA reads TGTGCCTGGAGATGGGGAATGAACACTGAAGCTTTCTTT.

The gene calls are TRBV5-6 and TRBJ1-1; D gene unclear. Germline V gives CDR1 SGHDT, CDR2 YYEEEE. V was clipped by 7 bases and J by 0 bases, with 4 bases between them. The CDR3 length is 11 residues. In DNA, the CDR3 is TGTGCCAGCCACCTGAACACTGAAGCTTTCTTT. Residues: CASHLNTEAFF.